One sample yielded the 31 T cell receptor beta chains listed below, sequenced in a study of T cell responses to AZD1222 COVID-19 vaccine. The table came from immunoSEQ multiplex PCR; TCRdb's copy has only in-frame clones and leaves some out. Of roughly 110,000 clones detected, about 93% appear once; the ten largest clones hold roughly 6%. The specimen was peripheral blood, collected 28 days after the second AZD1222 dose. The source is an adult who received the AZD1222 COVID-19 vaccine.

The J gene is TRBJ2-1, the V gene TRBV19, with 8 nucleotides matching TRBD2. CDR1 and CDR2 from the germline V gene are LNHDA and SQIVND (reference sequence). This CDR3 has 16 residues. J lost 7 bases, V lost 7 bases, and 15 bases had no gene match. The CDR3 reads CASNPGIAGRENEQFF. CDR3 nucleotides: TGTGCCAGTAACCCGGGGATAGCGGGGCGGGAGAATGAGCAGTTCTTC. Based on the CDR3 plus reference TRBV19 and TRBJ2-1, the full variable domain is DGGITQSPKYLFRKEGQNVTLSCEQNLNHDAMYWYRQDPGQGLRLIYYSQIVNDFQKGDIAEGYSVSREKKESFPLTVTSAQKNPTAFYLCASNPGIAGRENEQFFGPGTRLTVL.

The rearrangement links TRBV29-1 to TRBJ2-1; D gene unclear. Trimming shortened V by 4 bases and J by 4 bases, and 5 bases separated the two germline ends. There are 11 residues in the CDR3. Germline values: CDR1 SQVTM, CDR2 ANQGSEA. Written as DNA, the CDR3 is TGCAGCGTTGCGGGTTACAATGAGCAGTTCTTC. Translation gives CSVAGYNEQFF.

The DNA of the CDR3 is TGTGCCACCAGCGAAAGGGGGTTTAACTACGAGCAGTACTTC. Residues: CATSERGFNYEQYF. The chain links TRBV15 to TRBJ2-7, with D maybe TRBD1 (6 bases). CDR3 length: 14 residues. The ends were cut back, 5 bases at V and 3 bases at J, with 14 bases in the middle. The V gene's germline CDR1 is LNHNV and CDR2 YYDKDF (reference sequence). The whole variable domain, remainder taken from reference TRBV15 and TRBJ2-7, is DAMVIQNPRYQVTQFGKPVTLSCSQTLNHNVMYWYQQKSSQAPKLLFHYYDKDFNNEADTPDNFQSRRPNTSFCFLDIRSPGLGDTAMYLCATSERGFNYEQYFGPGTRLTVT.

The chain has TRBV6-1 and TRBJ2-1; D unclear. CDR1 is MNHNS, CDR2 SASEGT, per germline. V lost 1 base to trimming and J lost 7 bases, with 5 bases between them. This CDR3 region has 12 residues. The CDR3 here is CASSEGWNEQFF. As DNA, the CDR3 is TGTGCCAGCAGTGAAGGATGGAATGAGCAGTTCTTC.

V usage is TRBV5-1 and J usage is TRBJ1-1; possibly TRBD1 for D (6 bases). The ends were cut back, 1 base at V and 4 bases at J, with 11 bases in the middle. CDR3 length equals 14 residues. Germline assignment: CDR1 SGHRS and CDR2 YFSETQ. The CDR3 sequence: CASSLSTGSTEAFF. The CDR3 nucleotides are TGCGCCAGCAGCTTGTCGACAGGAAGCACTGAAGCTTTCTTT.

The sample holds a few counts of this clone. V usage is TRBV10-3 and J usage is TRBJ1-6; 11 bases align to TRBD1. V was clipped by 5 bases and J by 12 bases; unmatched bases: 6. The CDR3 loop spans 14 amino acids. Germline V CDR1 and CDR2: ENHRY, SYGVKD. The CDR3 protein is CAISRTGGDQPLHF. For the CDR3, the DNA is TGTGCCATCAGTCGGACAGGGGGCGATCAACCCCTCCACTTT.

The V gene is TRBV6-2 or TRBV6-3, the J gene TRBJ2-3; 10 nucleotides line up with TRBD2. Looked up from germline, CDR1 is MNHEY and CDR2 is SVGEGT. With 6 bases clipped from V and 3 bases from J, the junction kept 6 bases outside the gene matches. This CDR3 has 15 amino acids. The CDR3 is CASRPSGRVTDTQYF. The DNA for the CDR3 is TGTGCCAGCAGACCTAGCGGGAGAGTTACAGATACGCAGTATTTT.

The chain combines TRBV6-4 with TRBJ2-3, with 11 bases aligning to TRBD2. Trimming cost V 2 bases and J 6 bases; bases outside gene matches: 4. Germline V gene lookup returns CDR1 MRHNA and CDR2 SNTAGT. CDR3 length equals 15 residues. The CDR3 DNA reads TGTGCCAGCAGTGACCCGACTAGCGGGGTCGATACGCAGTATTTT. Its protein product is CASSDPTSGVDTQYF.

This rearrangement joins TRBV6-2 or TRBV6-3 to TRBJ2-1; maybe TRBD2 (5 bases). This CDR3 comprises 17 residues. Germline V gene data show CDR1 as MNHEY and CDR2 as SVGEGT. Trimming shortened V by 0 bases and J by 0 bases, and 12 bases separated the two germline ends. CDR3 DNA sequence: TGTGCCAGCAGTTACTCGGGGAGCGCAAGCTCCTACAATGAGCAGTTCTTC. Translation gives CASSYSGSASSYNEQFF.

The chain carries TRBV12-3 or TRBV12-4 and TRBJ2-5; tentative D call: TRBD1 (5 bases). Trimming removed 6 bases at V and 2 bases at J, with 10 bases between. This CDR3 is built from 13 residues. The CDR3 loop reads CASSVGVQETQYF. CDR3 in DNA: TGTGCCAGCAGCGTAGGGGTTCAAGAGACCCAGTACTTC.

This chain joins TRBV19 and TRBJ1-6, with D possibly TRBD1 on 5 matching bases. The germline V gene has CDR1 LNHDA and CDR2 SQIVND (reference sequence). Trimming took 6 bases from V and 9 from J, leaving 18 bases between them. This CDR3 comprises 15 residues. DNA of the CDR3: TGTGCCAGTAGCCTCGGGGGGTACTGGGGTTCACCCCTCCACTTT. Translating it yields CASSLGGYWGSPLHF. The full variable domain, rest sourced from reference TRBV19 and TRBJ1-6, is DGGITQSPKYLFRKEGQNVTLSCEQNLNHDAMYWYRQDPGQGLRLIYYSQIVNDFQKGDIAEGYSVSREKKESFPLTVTSAQKNPTAFYLCASSLGGYWGSPLHFGNGTRLTVT.

The V gene is TRBV28, the J gene TRBJ2-3; 10 nucleotides match TRBD1. The CDR3 sequence is 15 residues long. The V gene end was trimmed by 2 bases and the J gene end by 4 bases; junction bases not matched to a gene: 3. Germline-derived CDR1 and CDR2 are MDHEN and SYDVKM. The CDR3 nucleotides read TGTGCCAGCAGTTTAGGGGACAGGGGAGCAGATACGCAGTATTTT. Its translation is CASSLGDRGADTQYF.

V and J are TRBV29-1 and TRBJ1-4, with a possible D match to TRBD1 (5 bases). Germline V gives CDR1 SQVTM, CDR2 ANQGSEA. The CDR3 totals 13 residues. Trimming took off 3 bases at V and 7 bases at J, with 12 bases between the two ends. The CDR3 sequence is CSVEGPGTEKLFF. The CDR3 DNA is TGCAGCGTTGAGGGGCCAGGGACTGAAAAACTGTTTTTT.

This chain links TRBV7-9 with TRBJ1-2; maybe TRBD1 (5 bases). Trimming shortened V by 5 bases and J by 2 bases, and 15 bases separated the two germline ends. The CDR3 sequence is 15 residues long. Germline CDR1 is SEHNR and CDR2 is FQNEAQ (reference sequence). Here the CDR3 reads CASSPGVEGNYGYTF. DNA for the CDR3: TGTGCCAGCAGCCCGGGAGTGGAGGGGAACTATGGCTACACCTTC.

Here the CDR3 reads CASSLEGSDNQPQHF. CDR3 coding DNA: TGCGCCAGCAGCTTGGAGGGCAGTGATAATCAGCCCCAGCATTTT. The chain is built from TRBV5-1 and TRBJ1-5, with D unclear. Per germline, CDR1 SGHRS and CDR2 YFSETQ. This CDR3 comprises 15 residues. Between the trimmed V and J ends, which lost 0 bases and 4 bases, there was a span of 11 bases.

On this clone itself: One junction end disagrees with the germline gene, perhaps due to a read error. The chain links TRBV7-2 to TRBJ2-3; 9 bases are a match to TRBD2. CDR3 size: 14 residues. Germline V CDR1 and CDR2: SGHTA, FQGNSA. As DNA, the CDR3 is TGTGCCAGCAGCTTACGGTGGGAAGCGGGGGGAAAGGATTTT. This gives the protein CASSLRWEAGGKDF.

V gene TRBV30 combines with J gene TRBJ1-2; TRBD1 matches at 7 bases. The J segment lost 1 base and the V segment lost 3 bases, leaving 11 bases of the junction unmatched. In germline, CDR1 is GTSNPN, CDR2 SVGIG (reference sequence). The CDR3 consists of 16 residues. The CDR3 sequence is CAWRGYQGQVNYGYTF. DNA for the CDR3: TGTGCCTGGAGAGGCTATCAAGGACAGGTTAACTATGGCTACACCTTC.

This chain links TRBV7-2 with TRBJ1-5, with no clear D. V lost 5 bases and J lost 2, with 16 bases in between. CDR1 SGHTA and CDR2 FQGNSA come from the germline V gene. The CDR3 has 16 residues. The CDR3, as DNA: TGTGCCAGCAGCCCACTTCCGGGGTGGCGCAATCAGCCCCAGCATTTT. Encoded protein: CASSPLPGWRNQPQHF.

The chain has TRBV6-6 and TRBJ1-5; TRBD1 matches at 7 bases. This CDR3 comprises 14 residues. Trimming at V came to 5 bases and at J to 5 bases, leaving 6 bases not matched to a gene. Looked up from germline, CDR1 is MNHNY and CDR2 is SVGAGI (reference sequence). Here the CDR3 DNA reads TGTGCCAGCAGTCTCGAGGGGGCACATCAGCCCCAGCATTTT. Its protein product is CASSLEGAHQPQHF.

The chain uses TRBV6-2 or TRBV6-3 and TRBJ2-7; 7 bases are a match to TRBD1. Germline CDR1 and CDR2: MNHEY and SVGEGT. V was clipped by 6 bases and J by 6 bases; unmatched bases: 8. The length of the CDR3 is 13 residues. CDR3 region: CASRPTGVREQYF. Written as DNA, the CDR3 is TGTGCCAGCAGGCCTACAGGGGTTCGCGAGCAGTACTTC.

The rearrangement joins TRBV3-1 (or the pseudogene TRBV3-2) to TRBJ2-5, with D unresolved. This CDR3 is 14 amino acids long. The germline gives CDR1 LGHDT, CDR2 YNNKEL (reference sequence). Trimming shortened V by 3 bases and J by 2 bases, and 10 bases separated the two germline ends. The DNA for the CDR3 is TGTGCCAGCAGCCACCAGACCGGTCAAGAGACCCAGTACTTC. Its protein product is CASSHQTGQETQYF.

This rearrangement joins TRBV19 to TRBJ1-6; D gene uncertain. The CDR3 consists of 13 residues. From germline, CDR1 is LNHDA and CDR2 SQIVND (reference sequence). V lost 10 bases and J 7 bases, leaving 14 bases between the germline ends. This CDR3 is CANELVPNSPLHF. As DNA, the CDR3 is TGTGCCAACGAGCTAGTACCCAATTCACCCCTCCACTTT.

As to this clone: A junction end diverges from the germline sequence, so it may reflect a read error. The chain employs TRBV29-1 and TRBJ2-5; unclear D gene. Looked up from germline, CDR1 is SQVTM and CDR2 is ANQGSEA. CDR3 length: 11 residues. The DNA for the CDR3 is TGTACCGGAATGGAACAAGAGACCCAGTACTTC. Translation: CTGMEQETQYF.

The gene calls are TRBV18 and TRBJ2-3; D is possibly TRBD2 (5 bases). The CDR3 runs 16 residues. Germline CDR1 KGHSH, CDR2 LQKENI. Trimming removed 1 base from V and 3 bases from J, with 14 bases in between. CDR3 sequence reads: CASSPQREIGTDTQYF. CDR3 nucleotides: TGTGCCAGCTCACCACAGAGGGAGATAGGGACAGATACGCAGTATTTT.

The gene calls are TRBV6-5 and TRBJ2-2; possible D gene TRBD2, 6 bases. Germline V CDR1 and CDR2: MNHEY, SVGAGI. Deletions cut 0 bases from V and 7 bases from J, with 9 bases between. The CDR3 sequence is 14 residues long. CDR3 amino acids: CASSYSGGNGELFF. The CDR3 nucleotides are TGTGCCAGCAGTTACTCCGGGGGTAACGGGGAGCTGTTTTTT.

This clone was counted once. This sequence joins TRBV10-3 and TRBJ2-1; TRBD2 agrees at 7 bases. The CDR3 has 15 amino acids. Germline values: CDR1 ENHRY, CDR2 SYGVKD. The V and J ends lost 10 bases and 7 bases, in that order; junction bases with no gene match: 16. CDR3: CASSRWGGDSNEQFF. In DNA form, the CDR3 reads TGTGCCAGCAGCCGTTGGGGGGGGGATTCGAATGAGCAGTTCTTC.

The chain carries TRBV23-1 and TRBJ2-5; TRBD1 agrees at 7 bases. TRBV23-1 is placed among ORFs of uncertain function. This CDR3 is 15 amino acids long. V trimming: 6 bases; J trimming: 1 base; junction bases outside the gene matches: 8. The CDR3, as DNA: TGCGCCAGCAGAAAGGCAGGGGGATGCCAAGAGACCCAGTACTTC. Protein product: CASRKAGGCQETQYF.

The chain has TRBV21-1 and TRBJ1-2; the table's D call TRBD1 went unverified against the DNA. TRBV21-1 is flagged as a pseudogene. The CDR3 has 14 residues. The CDR3 protein is CASSKRQGNYGYTF. As DNA, the CDR3 is TGTGCCAGCAGCAAACGACAGGGGAACTATGGCTACACCTTC.

The V and J genes are TRBV30 and TRBJ2-7; no definite D call. The V gene's germline CDR1 is GTSNPN and CDR2 SVGIG (reference sequence). V was shortened by 4 bases and J by 5 bases, with 15 bases between the two germline ends. The CDR3 has 13 amino acids. CDR3 coding DNA: TGTGCCTGGAAAAGGGCTGCTAGAGACGAGCAGTACTTC. It encodes CAWKRAARDEQYF.

The chain joins TRBV9 to TRBJ1-3; no clear D. This CDR3 comprises 14 residues. Trimming stripped 2 bases from V and 2 bases from J, with 8 bases between. CDR1 SGDLS and CDR2 YYNGEE come from the germline V gene. The CDR3 sequence is CASSVSATGNTIYF. The CDR3 region has the DNA TGTGCCAGCAGCGTGTCGGCAACTGGAAACACCATATATTTT.

The rearrangement uses TRBV25-1 and TRBJ1-2; the match to TRBD1 covers 10 bases. V shed 5 bases and J 8 bases; nucleotides not matched to a gene: 11. Per the germline V gene, CDR1 is MGHDK and CDR2 is SYGVNS. The CDR3 spans 15 residues. CDR3 sequence reads: CASSMVGTGERGYTF. The CDR3 DNA sequence: TGTGCCAGCAGTATGGTAGGGACAGGGGAAAGGGGCTACACCTTC.